Below are 5 T cell receptor beta chains sequenced from a single sample in a study of blood T cell repertoires in COVID-19. Sequencing was performed with immunoSEQ multiplex PCR; in TCRdb, only in-frame clones are kept and a portion is missing. The data hold about 90,000 clones, with around nine tenths observed a single time. The specimen was peripheral blood. The receptor set was obtained from a man aged 45-60 years with acute or convalescent COVID-19.

The chain uses TRBV7-2 and TRBJ2-2; 9 bases are a match to TRBD1. Germline V lookup: CDR1 SGHTA, CDR2 FQGNSA. V dropped 5 bases and J dropped 6; count of bases not matched to a gene: 10. This CDR3 has 16 residues. In DNA form, the CDR3 reads TGTGCCAGCAGCCCTTCACAGGGGGCGCAATCCGGGGAGCTGTTTTTT. Amino acid sequence: CASSPSQGAQSGELFF.

This rearrangement joins TRBV4-3 to TRBJ1-1, with 7 bases fitting TRBD1. CDR3 length equals 15 residues. Germline lookup yields CDR1 LGHNA and CDR2 YSLEER. Trimming removed 2 bases from V and 5 bases from J; junction bases left unmatched: 8. The CDR3 sequence: CASSQLNRGLTEAFF. The CDR3 bases are TGCGCCAGCAGCCAATTAAACAGGGGATTAACTGAAGCTTTCTTT.

The V and J genes are TRBV12-3 or TRBV12-4 and TRBJ2-1; no definite D call. The CDR3 runs to 12 residues. Trimming shortened V by 5 bases and J by 5 bases, and 7 bases separated the two germline ends. CDR3 amino acids: CASSHGHNEQFF. The CDR3 DNA follows: TGTGCCAGCAGTCATGGGCACAATGAGCAGTTCTTC.

V gene TRBV24-1 combines with J gene TRBJ2-1; 12 bases map to TRBD2. The CDR3 contains 16 residues. J was trimmed by 4 bases and V by 4 bases; bases with no gene match: 4. The germline V gene encodes CDR1 KGHDR and CDR2 SFDVKD. CDR3 sequence: CATSDLGLAGYNEQFF. The CDR3 region has the DNA TGTGCCACCAGTGACCTTGGACTAGCGGGATACAATGAGCAGTTCTTC.

The chain uses TRBV5-5 and TRBJ1-1; D is unresolved. This CDR3 is built from 14 residues. Germline values: CDR1 SGHKS, CDR2 YYEKEE (reference sequence). Trimming shortened V by 0 bases and J by 1 base, and 7 bases separated the two germline ends. The CDR3 region has the DNA TGTGCCAGCAGCTTGGTGGAGAGGAACACTGAAGCTTTCTTT. It translates to CASSLVERNTEAFF.